This T cell receptor (beta chain) was identified during a study of T-cell memory formation after mild COVID-19. This clonotype was detected a few times. CDR1 is ENHRY, CDR2 SYGVKD, per germline. With 4 bases removed from V and 4 bases from J, the gap between germline ends came to 11 bases. This CDR3 is 14 amino acids long. TCRdb ran MiXCR on the 5' RACE reads and lists one entry per CDR3 protein. Of a few hundred thousand distinct CDR3 sequences listed, 16% are singletons. The chain joins TRBV10-3 to TRBJ1-5; D gene uncertain. The source of this sequence is a man younger than 30 who had mild COVID-19 (a few samples of this study predate the infection). Cell type and time point are not known. The sequenced sample consisted of PBMCs or a T cell subset sorted from them (not recorded which). The CDR3 sequence: CAISGVEVNQPQHF. The CDR3 nucleotides read TGTGCCATCAGTGGGGTCGAAGTTAATCAGCCCCAGCATTTT.